The rows below give T cell receptor beta chains drawn from one sample of a study of HIV-infected patients and healthy controls. One entry per CDR3 protein, called by TCRdb with MiXCR from the 5' RACE reads. The table records some 19,000 distinct CDR3 sequences, 16% of them present only once. Sequenced input: CD8+ T cells from blood. These receptor sequences come from a human donor in good health. CDR3s include the opening cysteine and the closing phenylalanine or tryptophan. The D gene is left open where the match is weak. Clone size, where shown, is once, few, many, or a class for clones that have expanded.

>.|few|TRBV19|TRBJ2-6
TGTGCCAGTAGTCTCCCACAGGGCTCTGGGGCCAACGTCCTGACTTTC
CASSLPQGSGANVLTF
>TRBD1|.|TRBV11-2|TRBJ1-5
TGTGCCAGCAGCCAGGGGGCCGGGCTTGGGCAGCCCCAGCATTTT
CASSQGAGLGQPQHF
>.|.|TRBV4-2|TRBJ2-3
TGTGCCAGCAGCCAAGATTGGGGGACTAGCACAGATACGCAGTATTTT
CASSQDWGTSTDTQYF
>.|many|TRBV13|TRBJ1-1
TGTGCCAGCAGCTTCGAGAACGCTGAAGCTTTCTTT
CASSFENAEAFF
>.|many|TRBV7-9|TRBJ2-5
TGTGCCAGCAGCTTAGTATCCCCCCGGCAAGAGACCCAGTACTTC
CASSLVSPRQETQYF
>TRBD2|many|TRBV29-1|TRBJ2-3
TGCAGCGTTACAATAGCGGGACGGCGATATTTT
CSVTIAGRRYF
>TRBD1|many|TRBV4-3|TRBJ2-7
TGCGCCAGCAGCCAAGACCGGGACAGCCGCTACGAGCAGTACTTC
CASSQDRDSRYEQYF
>TRBD2|few|TRBV12-3/TRBV12-4|TRBJ2-2
TGTGCCAGCAGTTCCGGCGGGGGGTACGGGGAGCTGTTTTTT
CASSSGGGYGELFF
>TRBD2|.|TRBV5-1|TRBJ2-7
TGCGCCAGCAGCTTGGACCCCGGACTAGCCGGCTACGAGCAGTACTTC
CASSLDPGLAGYEQYF
>.|many|TRBV7-9|TRBJ1-1
TGTGCCAGCAGCCCACCCGGGGACACTGAAGCTTTCTTT
CASSPPGDTEAFF
>TRBD2|many|TRBV14|TRBJ2-6
TGTGCCAGCAGCCAAGGACCTAGCGGGACGGCTGGGGCCAACGTCCTGACTTTC
CASSQGPSGTAGANVLTF
>.|many|TRBV6-6|TRBJ1-6
TGTGCCAGCAGTTACCGCCCGGGGCACTCCTATAATTCACCCCTCCACTTT
CASSYRPGHSYNSPLHF
>.|.|TRBV29-1|TRBJ2-3
TGCAGCTGGGGGGAGACCCTCACAGATACGCAGTATTTT
CSWGETLTDTQYF
>TRBD2|medium-sized|TRBV14|TRBJ2-3
TGTGCCAGCAGCCAGCTGACTAGCGGGGGGGCAGATACGCAGTATTTT
CASSQLTSGGADTQYF
>TRBD2|many|TRBV4-3|TRBJ2-2
TGCGCCAGCAGCCCCCTGAGGTTAGCGGGATCCACCGGGGAGCTGTTTTTT
CASSPLRLAGSTGELFF
>TRBD1|many|TRBV12-3/TRBV12-4|TRBJ1-5
TGTGCCAGCAGTTTGACAGGGGATAGCAATCAGCCCCAGCATTTT
CASSLTGDSNQPQHF